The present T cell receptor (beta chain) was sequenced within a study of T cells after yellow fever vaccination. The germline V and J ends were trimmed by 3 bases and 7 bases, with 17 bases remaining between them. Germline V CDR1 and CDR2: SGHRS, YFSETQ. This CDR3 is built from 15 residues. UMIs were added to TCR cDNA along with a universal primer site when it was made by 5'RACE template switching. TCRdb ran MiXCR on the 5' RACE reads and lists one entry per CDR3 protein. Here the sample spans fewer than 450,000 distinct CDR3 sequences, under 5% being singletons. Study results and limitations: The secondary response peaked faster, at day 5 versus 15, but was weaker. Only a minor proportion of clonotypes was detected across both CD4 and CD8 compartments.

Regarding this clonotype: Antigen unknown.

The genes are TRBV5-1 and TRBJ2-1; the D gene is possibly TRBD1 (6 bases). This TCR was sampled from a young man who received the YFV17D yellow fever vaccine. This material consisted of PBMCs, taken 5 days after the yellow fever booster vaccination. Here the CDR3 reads CASSSGQLPRNEQFF. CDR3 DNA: TGCGCCAGCAGCTCGGGACAACTACCTCGTAATGAGCAGTTCTTC.